This TCR beta chain appears in the sequencing data of a study of PD-1 blockade in mismatch repair-deficient tumors. Regarding the study as a whole: Tumor-resident clones, often absent from pretreatment blood, expanded after pembrolizumab and then contracted.

The V gene lost 7 bases and the J gene lost 4 bases, with 16 bases spanning the gap. CDR1 SEHNR and CDR2 FQNEAQ come from the germline V gene (reference sequence). The CDR3 covers 14 residues. Remarks on this clone: The target antigen is unknown.

PCR or immunohistochemistry showed mismatch repair deficiency in every enrolled patient. TCR sequencing covered a few patients who responded to pembrolizumab. Assay: immunoSEQ multiplex PCR; the TCRdb copy retains only in-frame clones and omits some. The data contain some 120,000 clones, 88% of them singletons. The chain joins TRBV7-9 to TRBJ2-5; weak D call: TRBD1 (6 bases). The material sequenced was peripheral blood, taken 72 weeks after starting pembrolizumab. The clonotype was recovered from an adult with mismatch repair-deficient cancer. The chain's CDR3 is CASTIKSGAETQYF. In nucleotides, the CDR3 is TGTGCCAGCACCATAAAATCAGGGGCAGAGACCCAGTACTTC.